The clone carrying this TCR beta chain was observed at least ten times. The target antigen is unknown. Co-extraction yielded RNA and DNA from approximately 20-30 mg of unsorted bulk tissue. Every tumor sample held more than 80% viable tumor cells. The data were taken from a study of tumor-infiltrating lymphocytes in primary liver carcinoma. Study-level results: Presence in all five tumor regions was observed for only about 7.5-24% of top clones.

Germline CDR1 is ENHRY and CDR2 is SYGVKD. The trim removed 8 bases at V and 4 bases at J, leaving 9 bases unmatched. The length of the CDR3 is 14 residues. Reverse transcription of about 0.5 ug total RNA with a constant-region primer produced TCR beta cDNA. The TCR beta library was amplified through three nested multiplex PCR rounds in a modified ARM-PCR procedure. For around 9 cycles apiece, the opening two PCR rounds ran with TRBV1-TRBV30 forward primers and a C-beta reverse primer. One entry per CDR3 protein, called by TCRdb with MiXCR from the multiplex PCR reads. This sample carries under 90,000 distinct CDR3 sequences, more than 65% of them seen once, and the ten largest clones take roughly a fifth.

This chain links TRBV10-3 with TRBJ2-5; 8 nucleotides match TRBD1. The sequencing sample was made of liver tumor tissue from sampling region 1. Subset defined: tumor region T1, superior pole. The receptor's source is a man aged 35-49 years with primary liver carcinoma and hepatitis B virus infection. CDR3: CAISDGQGGETQYF. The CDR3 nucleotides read TGTGCCATCTCTGATGGACAGGGAGGAGAGACCCAGTACTTC.